This T cell receptor beta chain was obtained from a study of blood T cell repertoires in COVID-19. Study details: Samples came from the United States, Italy and Spain, spanning acute and convalescent COVID-19. Sources were T cells, B-cell-depleted T cells, or PBMCs; the material itself was cDNA or gDNA.

J gave up 5 bases and V 5 bases, and 8 bases lay outside the gene matches. Germline CDR1 reads MNHEY; CDR2 reads SVGAGI. The CDR3 consists of 15 residues. As handled by the study authors: Estimates of nucleated cell counts were drawn from the amplification of reference gene primers. Generated by immunoSEQ multiplex PCR, the TCRdb table keeps only in-frame clones and is missing some. That table gives V, J and clone size, and the DNA gave D and trimming. The table has roughly 57,000 clones, over 75% seen once; the top ten hold roughly 15%. Sequencing was carried out using peripheral blood. This chain uses TRBV6-5 with TRBJ1-4; 7 bases are shared with TRBD1. The receptor was isolated from a man older than 75 with acute or convalescent COVID-19. The CDR3 here is CASSPQGDRNEKLFF. The DNA of the CDR3 is TGTGCCAGCAGTCCGCAGGGGGATCGGAATGAAAAACTGTTTTTT.